This note documents a single TCR beta chain sequence. This clone's antigen is unknown. There are no base qualities to consult, and no much larger clone falls within one base. Explained via the paper, the treatment or condition label denotes: in vitro stimulation with specific CMV peptide epitopes to enrich CMV-specific T cells. CDR1 and CDR2 are drawn from the germline V gene: LGHNT, FRNRAP. Including the terminal cysteine and phenylalanine, the CDR3 comprises 13 residues. The DNA shown is the 39-base CDR3, in frame from base 1. V is pruned by 6 bases and J by 8 bases, leaving 6 bases of the junction without a gene match. Instrument used: Illumina HiSeq 1500. TCRdb itself trimmed the public reads at Q25 with fastp, ran MiXCR and retained productive beta chains. Under each unique CDR3 protein, matching rows form one entry showing the most common genes and DNA. Within this sample are approximately 730,000 distinct CDR3 sequences, with roughly 33% of them counted one time only. The top ten clones comprise about 20% of the sample.

The sample comes from a study of T cell repertoires in cytomegalovirus infection (dated by TCRdb to between 2018 and 2021). For context, the study as a whole: Recently identified HLA-C-restricted CMV epitopes, whose presentation resists viral immunomodulation, were targeted by peptide stimulations together with well-studied HLA-B-restricted epitopes. Donor HLA type was relevant to the analysis, because carriage of CMV infection together with the matching HLA type was indicated by public TCR beta signatures.

The study at large found these results: The ex vivo response was dominated by HLA-C-restricted CMV-specific TCR beta clonotypes, which also provided the single most frequent clonotype in two of eight donors. In both this cohort and an independent cohort of some 350 donors, the cumulative frequency of public TCR beta family members distinguished carriers of CMV infection plus the relevant HLA type.

Sample: cultured PBMCs, taken from culture after CMV antigen stimulation. The receptor was isolated from a human donor in good health (CMV status not recorded). Some clones in this sample may be carry-over from other donors' samples. The V and J genes are TRBV12-5 and TRBJ2-4; TRBD1 aligns with 8 central bases. The CDR3 reads as follows: CASGLDRGDIQYF. At the DNA level, the sequence is TGTGCTAGTGGCCTCGACAGGGGAGACATTCAGTACTTC.